This TCR beta chain was sequenced in a study of a mutant IDH1 vaccine in newly diagnosed glioma. Across the whole study: An approximately 62% male, roughly 40% female split and a mean age of 40.4 years characterized treated patients.

A note on this clone: The antigen is undetermined.

This CDR3 comprises 12 residues. CDR1 is LGHNA, CDR2 YNFKEQ, per germline. The V gene lost 3 bases and the J gene lost 6 bases, with 9 bases spanning the gap. Repertoires were generated with immunoSEQ multiplex PCR, while TCRdb's copy carries only in-frame clones and drops some. Among some 120,000 clones, around four fifths were seen once, and the ten largest hold about 5.5%. Documented time point: week 11, during vaccination. Alongside topical imiquimod, each dose of vaccine comprised 300 ug of mutant IDH1 20-mer peptide. The V and J genes are TRBV4-2 and TRBJ2-7, with D perhaps being TRBD1 or TRBD2 (5 bases each). The sequence came from a middle-aged man with glioma. Here the sequenced sample was PBMCs, taken from a glioma patient whose treatment included an IDH1 peptide vaccine. The CDR3 DNA reads TGTGCCAGCAGCCACCCCGGGGCCGAGCAGTACTTC. Protein sequence: CASSHPGAEQYF.